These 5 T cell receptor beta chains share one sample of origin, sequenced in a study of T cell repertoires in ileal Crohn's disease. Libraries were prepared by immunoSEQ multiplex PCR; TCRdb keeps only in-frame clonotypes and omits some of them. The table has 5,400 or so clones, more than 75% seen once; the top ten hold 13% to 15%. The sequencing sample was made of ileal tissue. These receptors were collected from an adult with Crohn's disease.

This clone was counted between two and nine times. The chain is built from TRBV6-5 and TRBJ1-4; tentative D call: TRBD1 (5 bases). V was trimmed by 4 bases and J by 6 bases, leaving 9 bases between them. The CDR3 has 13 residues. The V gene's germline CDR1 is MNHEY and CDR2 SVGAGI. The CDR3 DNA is TGTGCCAGCAGTTCCCAGGGTTATGAAAAACTGTTTTTT. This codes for CASSSQGYEKLFF.

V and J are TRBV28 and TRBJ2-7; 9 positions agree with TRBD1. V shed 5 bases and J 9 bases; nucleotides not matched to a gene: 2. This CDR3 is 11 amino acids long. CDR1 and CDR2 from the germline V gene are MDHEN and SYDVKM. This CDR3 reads CASSPDRGQYF. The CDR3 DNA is TGTGCCAGCAGTCCGGACAGGGGGCAGTACTTC. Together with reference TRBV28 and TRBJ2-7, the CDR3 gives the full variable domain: DVKVTQSSRYLVKRTGEKVFLECVQDMDHENMFWYRQDPGLGLRLIYFSYDVKMKEKGDIPEGYSVSREKKERFSLILESASTNQTSMYLCASSPDRGQYFGPGTRLTVT.

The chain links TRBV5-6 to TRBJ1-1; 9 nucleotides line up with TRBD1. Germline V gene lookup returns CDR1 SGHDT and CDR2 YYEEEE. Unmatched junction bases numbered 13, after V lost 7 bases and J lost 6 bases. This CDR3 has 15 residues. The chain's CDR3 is CASQGGGTGSPEAFF. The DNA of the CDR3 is TGTGCCAGCCAAGGAGGGGGGACAGGGAGCCCTGAAGCTTTCTTT.

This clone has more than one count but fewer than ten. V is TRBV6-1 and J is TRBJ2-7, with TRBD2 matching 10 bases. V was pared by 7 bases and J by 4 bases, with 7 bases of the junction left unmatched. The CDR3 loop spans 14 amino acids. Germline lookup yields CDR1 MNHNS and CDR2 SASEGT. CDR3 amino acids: CASKSASGSYEQYF. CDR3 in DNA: TGTGCCAGCAAGTCAGCTAGCGGGAGTTACGAGCAGTACTTC.

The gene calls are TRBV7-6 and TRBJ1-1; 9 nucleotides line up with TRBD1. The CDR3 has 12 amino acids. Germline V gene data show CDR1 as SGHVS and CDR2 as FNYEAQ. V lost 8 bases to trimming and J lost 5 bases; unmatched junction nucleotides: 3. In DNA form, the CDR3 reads TGTGCCAGCGGGACAGGGAGAACTGAAGCTTTCTTT. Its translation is CASGTGRTEAFF.